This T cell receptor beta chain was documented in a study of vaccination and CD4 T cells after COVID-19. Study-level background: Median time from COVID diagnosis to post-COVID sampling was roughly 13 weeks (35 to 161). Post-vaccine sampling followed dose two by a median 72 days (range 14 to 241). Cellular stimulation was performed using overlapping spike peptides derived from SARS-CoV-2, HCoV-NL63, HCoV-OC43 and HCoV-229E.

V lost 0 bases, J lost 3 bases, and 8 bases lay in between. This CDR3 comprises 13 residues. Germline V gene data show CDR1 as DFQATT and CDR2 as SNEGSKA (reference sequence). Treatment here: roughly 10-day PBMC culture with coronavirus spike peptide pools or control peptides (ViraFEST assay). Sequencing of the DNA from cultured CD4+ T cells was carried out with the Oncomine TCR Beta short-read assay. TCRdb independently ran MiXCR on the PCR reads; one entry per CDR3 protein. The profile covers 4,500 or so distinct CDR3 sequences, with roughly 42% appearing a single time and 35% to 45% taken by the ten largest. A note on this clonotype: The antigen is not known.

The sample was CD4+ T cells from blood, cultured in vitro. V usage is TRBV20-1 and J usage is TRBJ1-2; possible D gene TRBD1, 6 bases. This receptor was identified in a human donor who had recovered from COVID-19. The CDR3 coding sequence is TGCAGTGCTAGAGAGAGGACAGACTATGGCTACACCTTC. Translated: CSARERTDYGYTF.